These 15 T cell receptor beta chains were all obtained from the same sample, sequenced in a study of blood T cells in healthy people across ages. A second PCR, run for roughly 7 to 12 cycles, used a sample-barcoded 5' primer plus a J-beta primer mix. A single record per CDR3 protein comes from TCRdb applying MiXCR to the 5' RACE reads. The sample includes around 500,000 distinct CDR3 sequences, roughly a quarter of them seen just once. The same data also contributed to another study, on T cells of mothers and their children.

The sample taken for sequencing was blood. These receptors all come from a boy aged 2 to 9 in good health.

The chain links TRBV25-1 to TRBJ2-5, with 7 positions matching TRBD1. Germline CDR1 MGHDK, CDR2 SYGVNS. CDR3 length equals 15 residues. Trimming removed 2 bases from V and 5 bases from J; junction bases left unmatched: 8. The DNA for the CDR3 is TGTGCCAGCAGTGAACCCGGACAGGTCCCGGAGACCCAGTACTTC. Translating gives CASSEPGQVPETQYF.

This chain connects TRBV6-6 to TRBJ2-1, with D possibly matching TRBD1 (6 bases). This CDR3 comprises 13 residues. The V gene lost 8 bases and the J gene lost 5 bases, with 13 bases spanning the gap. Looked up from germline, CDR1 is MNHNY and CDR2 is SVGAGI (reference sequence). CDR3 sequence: CASQDRENNEQFF. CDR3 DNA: TGTGCCAGCCAGGACAGAGAAAACAATGAGCAGTTCTTC.

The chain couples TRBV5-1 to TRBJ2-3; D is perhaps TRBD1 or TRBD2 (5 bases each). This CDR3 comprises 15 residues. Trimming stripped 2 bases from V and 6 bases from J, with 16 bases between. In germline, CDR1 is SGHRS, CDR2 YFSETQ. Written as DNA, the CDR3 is TGCGCCAGCAGCTTTTGGATATCGGGGCAGGATACGCAGTATTTT. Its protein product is CASSFWISGQDTQYF.

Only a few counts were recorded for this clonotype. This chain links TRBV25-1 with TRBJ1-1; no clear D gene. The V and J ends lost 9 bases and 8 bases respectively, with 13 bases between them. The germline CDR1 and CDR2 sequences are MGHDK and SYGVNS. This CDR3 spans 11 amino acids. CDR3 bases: TGTGCCAGTCTAAACCACAGAGAAGCTTTCTTT. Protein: CASLNHREAFF. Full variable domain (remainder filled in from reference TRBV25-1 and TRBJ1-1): EADIYQTPRYLVIGTGKKITLECSQTMGHDKMYWYQQDPGMELHLIHYSYGVNSTEKGDLSSESTVSRIRTEHFPLTLESARPSHTSQYLCASLNHREAFFGQGTRLTVV.

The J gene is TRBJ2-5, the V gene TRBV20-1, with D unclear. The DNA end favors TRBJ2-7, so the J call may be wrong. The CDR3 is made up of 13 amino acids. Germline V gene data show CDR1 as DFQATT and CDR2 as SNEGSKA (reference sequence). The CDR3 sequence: CSARDQVAYEQYF. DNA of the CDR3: TGCAGTGCTAGAGATCAGGTAGCCTACGAGCAGTACTTC.

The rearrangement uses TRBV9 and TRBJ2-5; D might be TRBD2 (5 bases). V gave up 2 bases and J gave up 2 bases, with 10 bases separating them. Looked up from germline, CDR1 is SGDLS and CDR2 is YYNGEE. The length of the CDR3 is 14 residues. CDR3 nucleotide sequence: TGTGCCAGCAGCGTGGTCGGCGGGCAAGAGACCCAGTACTTC. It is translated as CASSVVGGQETQYF. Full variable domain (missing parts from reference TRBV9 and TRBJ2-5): DSGVTQTPKHLITATGQRVTLRCSPRSGDLSVYWYQQSLDQGLQFLIQYYNGEERAKGNILERFSAQQFPDLHSELNLSSLELGDSALYFCASSVVGGQETQYFGPGTRLLVL.

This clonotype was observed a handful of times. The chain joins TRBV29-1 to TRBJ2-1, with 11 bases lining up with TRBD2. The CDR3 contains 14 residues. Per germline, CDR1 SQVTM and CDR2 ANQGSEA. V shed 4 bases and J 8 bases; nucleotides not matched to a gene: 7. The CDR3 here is CSVVSGRALDEQFF. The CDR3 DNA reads TGCAGCGTTGTTAGCGGGAGGGCCTTGGATGAGCAGTTCTTC.

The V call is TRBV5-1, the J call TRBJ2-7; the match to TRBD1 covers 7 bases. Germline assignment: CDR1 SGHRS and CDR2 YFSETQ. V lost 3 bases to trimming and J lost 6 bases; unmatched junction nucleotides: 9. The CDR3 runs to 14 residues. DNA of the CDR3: TGCGCCAGCAGCTCCGGACAGGCGGTTGGCGAGCAGTACTTC. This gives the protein CASSSGQAVGEQYF.

In DNA, the CDR3 is TGCAGCGCCTCCGGGGACAGCACCTACGAGCAGTACTTC. This gives the protein CSASGDSTYEQYF. The chain is built from TRBV29-1 and TRBJ2-7; the match to TRBD1 covers 7 bases. The trim removed 7 bases at V and 2 bases at J, leaving 8 bases unmatched. Germline CDR1 SQVTM, CDR2 ANQGSEA. The CDR3 is made up of 13 amino acids.

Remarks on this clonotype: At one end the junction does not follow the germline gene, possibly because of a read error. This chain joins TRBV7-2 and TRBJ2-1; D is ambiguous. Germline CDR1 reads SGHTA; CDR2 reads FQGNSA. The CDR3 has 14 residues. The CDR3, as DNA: TGTGCCGGCAGCTTCCAACGGTTAGGCAATGAGCAGTTCTTC. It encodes CAGSFQRLGNEQFF.

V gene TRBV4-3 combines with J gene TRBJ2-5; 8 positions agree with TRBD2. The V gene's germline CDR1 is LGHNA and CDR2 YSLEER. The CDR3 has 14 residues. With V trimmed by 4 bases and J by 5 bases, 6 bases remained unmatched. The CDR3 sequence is CASSLRASGETQYF. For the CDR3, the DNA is TGCGCCAGCAGCCTCCGGGCTAGCGGGGAGACCCAGTACTTC.

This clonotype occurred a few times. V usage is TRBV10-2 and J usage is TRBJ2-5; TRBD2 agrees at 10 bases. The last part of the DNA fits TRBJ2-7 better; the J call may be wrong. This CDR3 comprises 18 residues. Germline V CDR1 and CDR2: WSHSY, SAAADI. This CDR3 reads CASSDRLAGGTLSYEQYF. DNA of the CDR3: TGCGCCAGCAGCGACAGATTAGCGGGAGGAACCCTCTCCTACGAGCAGTACTTC.

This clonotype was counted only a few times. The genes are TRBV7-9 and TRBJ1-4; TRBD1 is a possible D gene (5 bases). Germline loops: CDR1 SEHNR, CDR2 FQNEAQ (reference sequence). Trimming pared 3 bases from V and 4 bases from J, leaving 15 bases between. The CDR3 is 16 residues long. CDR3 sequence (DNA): TGTGCCAGCAGCTTCTCGACAGCAGGTTATAATGAAAAACTGTTTTTT. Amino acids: CASSFSTAGYNEKLFF.

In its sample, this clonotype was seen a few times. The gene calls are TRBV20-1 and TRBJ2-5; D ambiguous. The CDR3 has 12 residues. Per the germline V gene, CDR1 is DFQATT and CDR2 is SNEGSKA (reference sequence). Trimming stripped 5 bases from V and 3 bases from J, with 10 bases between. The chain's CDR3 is CSAAELKETQYF. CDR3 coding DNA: TGCAGTGCTGCAGAATTGAAAGAGACCCAGTACTTC.

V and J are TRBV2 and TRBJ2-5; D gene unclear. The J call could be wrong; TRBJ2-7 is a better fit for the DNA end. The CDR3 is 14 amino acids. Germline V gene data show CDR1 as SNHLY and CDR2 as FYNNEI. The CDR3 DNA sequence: TGTGCCAGCAGTGGGCAGAGAGGTCACTACGAGCAGTACTTC. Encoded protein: CASSGQRGHYEQYF.